One and the same sample provided the 21 T cell receptor beta chains below, sequenced in a study of cytomegalovirus exposure and HLA in healthy donors. PCR was performed using 60 Vbeta and 13 Jbeta primers. Measured with immunoSEQ multiplex PCR; TCRdb has only the in-frame clones, and not every one. This table holds about 170,000 clones, approximately 85% found once. Sequenced input: PBMCs. The origin of the receptors is a man between 25 and 39 years old in good health and CMV-seropositive.

This chain uses TRBV2 with TRBJ2-7; TRBD2 aligns across 10 bases. Germline CDR1 is SNHLY and CDR2 is FYNNEI. CDR3 length: 14 amino acids. J was trimmed by 5 bases and V by 6 bases; bases with no gene match: 7. The CDR3 coding sequence is TGTGCCAGCAGGGCTCTAGCGGGAGCCGACGAGCAGTACTTC. It encodes CASRALAGADEQYF.

The chain is built from TRBV5-1 and TRBJ2-3, with TRBD1 matching 7 bases. CDR1 SGHRS and CDR2 YFSETQ come from the germline V gene. V was clipped by 4 bases and J by 2 bases; unmatched bases: 7. This CDR3 has 15 amino acids. CDR3 coding DNA: TGCGCCAGCAGCGCACAGGGGCCTATCACAGATACGCAGTATTTT. It translates to CASSAQGPITDTQYF.

The V and J genes are TRBV5-8 and TRBJ2-3, with 10 bases that match TRBD2. CDR3 size: 17 residues. Per germline, CDR1 SGHTS and CDR2 YDEGEE. V lost 5 bases, J lost 5 bases, and 14 bases stayed unmatched. As DNA, the CDR3 is TGTGCCAGCAGTTCAACCGGGTCTAGCGGGAGTGGAGATACGCAGTATTTT. Its translation: CASSSTGSSGSGDTQYF. Looking up the rest from reference TRBV5-8 and TRBJ2-3 gives the full variable domain: EAGVTQSPTHLIKTRGQQATLRCSPISGHTSVYWYQQALGLGLQFLLWYDEGEERNRGNFPPRFSGRQFPNYSSELNVNALELEDSALYLCASSSTGSSGSGDTQYFGPGTRLTVL.

The chain links TRBV9 to TRBJ1-1; TRBD1 aligns across 9 bases. V lost 4 bases and J lost 4; bases outside the gene matches: 17. CDR1 is SGDLS, CDR2 YYNGEE, per germline. The CDR3 totals 18 residues. The DNA of the CDR3 is TGTGCCAGCAGCCGATGTAGTTCGAACCGGGACAGGGCCACTGAAGCTTTCTTT. Translating it yields CASSRCSSNRDRATEAFF.

This sequence joins TRBV2 and TRBJ2-2, with a possible D match to TRBD1 (5 bases). The CDR3 contains 16 residues. The germline gives CDR1 SNHLY, CDR2 FYNNEI. Trimming removed 1 base from V and 1 base from J, with 10 bases in between. The CDR3 reads CASSEGHRLNTGELFF. The CDR3 coding sequence is TGTGCCAGCAGTGAAGGGCACAGGTTGAACACCGGGGAGCTGTTTTTT.

This sequence joins TRBV30 and TRBJ1-4; possibly TRBD1 for D (5 bases). Germline V lookup: CDR1 GTSNPN, CDR2 SVGIG (reference sequence). V lost 3 bases and J lost 8, with 13 bases in between. The CDR3 covers 13 residues. The CDR3 DNA reads as TGTGCCTGGAGGGGACTGCCTGGGGAAAAACTGTTTTTT. Translating it yields CAWRGLPGEKLFF.

V gene TRBV2 combines with J gene TRBJ2-7; TRBD2 might be the D (5 bases). V lost 4 bases and J lost 6, with 13 bases in between. This CDR3 has 13 residues. Per the germline V gene, CDR1 is SNHLY and CDR2 is FYNNEI. The CDR3 region is CASSGEGSSEQYF. CDR3 DNA: TGTGCCAGCAGTGGAGAGGGCAGCAGCGAGCAGTACTTC.

The chain combines TRBV5-5 with TRBJ1-5; D might be TRBD1 (5 bases). The germline gives CDR1 SGHKS, CDR2 YYEKEE (reference sequence). This CDR3 region has 12 residues. V was clipped by 7 bases and J by 9 bases, with 14 bases between them. DNA of the CDR3: TGTGCCAGCCGCAGAAACGGGGGGCCCCAGCATTTT. Translation gives CASRRNGGPQHF.

The rearrangement links TRBV10-3 to TRBJ1-3, with TRBD1 matching 8 bases. Looked up from germline, CDR1 is ENHRY and CDR2 is SYGVKD. V lost 7 bases to trimming and J lost 1 base; unmatched junction nucleotides: 9. The CDR3 runs 16 residues. The CDR3 loop reads CAINPQGGLSGNTIYF. The CDR3 coding sequence is TGTGCCATCAATCCACAGGGGGGGTTATCTGGAAACACCATATATTTT.

This chain links TRBV6-1 with TRBJ1-2, with D unclear. V lost 8 bases and J lost 4, with 17 bases in between. Germline lookup yields CDR1 MNHNS and CDR2 SASEGT. The CDR3 sequence is 14 residues long. The CDR3 protein is CASLSSLTGYGYTF. CDR3 nucleotide sequence: TGTGCCAGCCTCTCTAGCCTGACCGGCTATGGCTACACCTTC.

This clone was seen once. As DNA, the CDR3 is TGCGCCAGCAGCTTCCTCCAAGAGACCCAGTACTTC. Translating it yields CASSFLQETQYF. The rearrangement links TRBV5-1 to TRBJ2-5; no firm D call. This CDR3 comprises 12 residues. V lost 2 bases and J lost 1, with 3 bases in between. CDR1 is SGHRS, CDR2 YFSETQ, per germline.

Points on this clone: The identical CDR3 is also encoded by other nucleotide sequences in the sample. The rearrangement joins TRBV27 to TRBJ2-7, with 8 bases lining up with TRBD1. The CDR3 is made up of 13 amino acids. With V trimmed by 5 bases and J by 7 bases, 7 bases remained unmatched. Germline values: CDR1 MNHEY, CDR2 SMNVEV (reference sequence). This CDR3 reads CASSPGTGEEQYV. The DNA for the CDR3 is TGTGCCAGCAGTCCAGGGACAGGAGAAGAGCAGTACGTC.

This chain uses TRBV6-5 with TRBJ2-7; D may be TRBD1 (5 bases). V was trimmed by 5 bases and J by 11 bases, leaving 13 bases between them. The CDR3 is made up of 11 amino acids. Looked up from germline, CDR1 is MNHEY and CDR2 is SVGAGI. This CDR3 is CASSDFDREYF. The CDR3 DNA sequence: TGTGCCAGCAGTGATTTCGACAGAGAGTACTTC.

This chain connects TRBV5-5 to TRBJ2-5, with 7 bases matching TRBD2. Germline CDR1 SGHKS, CDR2 YYEKEE (reference sequence). The CDR3 is 15 amino acids. After removal of 3 bases from V and 3 bases from J, the junction contained 8 bases not matched to a gene. The CDR3 DNA reads TGTGCCAGCAGCTCGGGGTGGGCGGGGGAAGAGACCCAGTACTTC. Translated, it gives CASSSGWAGEETQYF.

Concerning this clone: The same CDR3 can be traced to other DNA sequences in this sample. The J gene is TRBJ2-7, the V gene TRBV2, with 7 bases matching TRBD2. The CDR3 is 13 amino acids. V shed 4 bases, J shed 0 bases, and the junction held 0 bases outside the gene matches. CDR1 is SNHLY, CDR2 FYNNEI, per germline. The CDR3 DNA follows: TGTGCCAGCAGTGGACTAGCCTCCTACGAGCAGTACTTC. Its translation: CASSGLASYEQYF.

The sample holds a few counts of this clone. J is TRBJ1-1 and V is TRBV4-3, with TRBD1 matching over 10 bases. Unmatched junction bases numbered 5, after V lost 2 bases and J lost 5 bases. This CDR3 has 15 amino acids. Germline V gene data show CDR1 as LGHNA and CDR2 as YSLEER. CDR3 residues: CASSQFDRGQTEAFF. The CDR3 nucleotides are TGCGCCAGCAGCCAATTTGACAGGGGGCAAACTGAAGCTTTCTTT.

This clone was observed once. CDR3 amino acids: CASRTGSNNEQFF. Written as DNA, the CDR3 is TGTGCCAGCAGGACCGGGTCGAATAATGAGCAGTTCTTC. V usage is TRBV6-6 and J usage is TRBJ2-1; D not certain. Trimming pared 6 bases from V and 7 bases from J, leaving 13 bases between. CDR3 size: 13 residues. The V gene's germline CDR1 is MNHNY and CDR2 SVGAGI (reference sequence).

There are a few counts of this clone. The chain recombines TRBV5-6 with TRBJ1-1, with 8 bases lining up with TRBD1. With V trimmed by 4 bases and J by 1 base, 15 bases remained unmatched. The CDR3 contains 18 residues. The germline V gene encodes CDR1 SGHDT and CDR2 YYEEEE. In DNA form, the CDR3 reads TGTGCCAGCAGCCTGGGTAATTTCAGGGGGCGAAAGAACACTGAAGCTTTCTTT. Protein product: CASSLGNFRGRKNTEAFF.

The CDR3, as DNA: TGTGCCAGCAATAGGGGACAGGGGGCTCGAGGCTACACCTTC. Translation gives CASNRGQGARGYTF. The J gene is TRBJ1-2, the V gene TRBV6-5; TRBD1 aligns across 12 bases. CDR1 and CDR2 from the germline V gene are MNHEY and SVGAGI. J lost 8 bases, V lost 7 bases, and 8 bases had no gene match. The CDR3 covers 14 residues.

The chain employs TRBV9 and TRBJ2-1, with 7 bases matching TRBD2. V lost 4 bases and J lost 1; bases outside the gene matches: 5. This CDR3 comprises 15 residues. Germline assignment: CDR1 SGDLS and CDR2 YYNGEE. In DNA, the CDR3 is TGTGCCAGCAGCCTCAGGGAGGGTTCCTACAATGAGCAGTTCTTC. This sequence encodes CASSLREGSYNEQFF.

The chain uses TRBV18 and TRBJ1-3; D possibly corresponds to TRBD1 (6 bases). The CDR3 is 13 residues long. Between the trimmed V and J ends, which lost 4 bases and 4 bases, there was a span of 8 bases. The germline V gene encodes CDR1 KGHSH and CDR2 LQKENI. The CDR3 sequence: CASSQGQGNTIYF. CDR3 in DNA: TGTGCCAGCTCACAGGGACAAGGAAACACCATATATTTT.